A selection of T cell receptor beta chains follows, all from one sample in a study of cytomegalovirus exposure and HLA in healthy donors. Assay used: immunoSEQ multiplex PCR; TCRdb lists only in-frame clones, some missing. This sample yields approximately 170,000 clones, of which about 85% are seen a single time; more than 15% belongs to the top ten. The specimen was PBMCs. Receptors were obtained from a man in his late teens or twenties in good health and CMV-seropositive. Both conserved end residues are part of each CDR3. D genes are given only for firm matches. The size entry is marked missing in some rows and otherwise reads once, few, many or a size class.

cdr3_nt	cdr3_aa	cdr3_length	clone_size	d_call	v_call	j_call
TGCGCCAGCAGCCAGATAAATACCCAAGAGACCCAGTACTTC	CASSQINTQETQYF	14	-	-	TRBV5-1	TRBJ2-5
TGTGCCAGCCCCCCGACGCCCGGACAGGGATTGAACACTGAAGCTTTCTTT	CASPPTPGQGLNTEAFF	17	-	TRBD1	TRBV27	TRBJ1-1
TGCGCCAGCAGCCCAGGACAGGGTAAAGATACGCAGTATTTT	CASSPGQGKDTQYF	14	-	TRBD1	TRBV5-1	TRBJ2-3
TGTGCCAGCAGCGATCCTAGGTCCGGGGAGCTGTTTTTT	CASSDPRSGELFF	13	-	-	TRBV7-9	TRBJ2-2
TGTGCCAGCTCCCCCCTCAACATTCAGTACTTC	CASSPLNIQYF	11	few	-	TRBV6-6	TRBJ2-4
TGTGCCAGCAGCTTAACTACCGGGGAGCTGTTTTTT	CASSLTTGELFF	12	once	-	TRBV11-2	TRBJ2-2
TGTGCCACCAGCTCTCCCTGGACTAGCGGGAGTCTGGAGACCCAGTACTTC	CATSSPWTSGSLETQYF	17	-	TRBD2	TRBV15	TRBJ2-5
TGCGCCAGCAGCCAAGGGACAGGGCCTGCAACTAATGAAAAACTGTTTTTT	CASSQGTGPATNEKLFF	17	-	TRBD1	TRBV4-1	TRBJ1-4
TGTGCCAGCAGTAGCGGGAGACGGGCCAATGAGCAGTTCTTC	CASSSGRRANEQFF	14	-	TRBD2	TRBV28	TRBJ2-1
TGTGCCAGCAGTTTCAGCGGGAGTGGCTACAATGAGCAGTTCTTC	CASSFSGSGYNEQFF	15	-	TRBD2	TRBV28	TRBJ2-1
TGCGCCAGCAGCTTGGGGGCTAGCGGGGGAGATACGCAGTATTTT	CASSLGASGGDTQYF	15	-	TRBD2	TRBV5-1	TRBJ2-3
TGTGCCAGCAGCTTGACAGGGGGTGCGCGCACAGATACGCAGTATTTT	CASSLTGGARTDTQYF	16	-	TRBD1	TRBV5-6	TRBJ2-3
TGCGCCAGCAGCTTGGTAGCGGGGGGGGATGAGCAGTTCTTC	CASSLVAGGDEQFF	14	-	TRBD2	TRBV5-1	TRBJ2-1
TGTGCCACCGGGGACAGGGGACTTAAAAAACTGTTTTTT	CATGDRGLKKLFF	13	-	TRBD1	TRBV6-1	TRBJ1-4
TGTGCCAGCAGTCCAAGACAGACCCAAGAGACCCAGTACTTC	CASSPRQTQETQYF	14	-	-	TRBV6-5	TRBJ2-5
TGTGCCAGCAGTTCTGGGACAGGAGGCGGAAACACCATATATTTT	CASSSGTGGGNTIYF	15	once	TRBD1	TRBV28	TRBJ1-3
TGTGCCAGCAGACCAAGGCAGGGGGGTAGCACAGATACGCAGTATTTT	CASRPRQGGSTDTQYF	16	-	-	TRBV28	TRBJ2-3
TGTGCCTGGAGTCCTGGCCCGCGCAGGGTGGGGACAGATACGCAGTATTTT	CAWSPGPRRVGTDTQYF	17	-	-	TRBV30	TRBJ2-3
TGCGCCAGCAGCCCCGGGACAGGGTCGGGGGATACGCAGTATTTT	CASSPGTGSGDTQYF	15	-	TRBD1	TRBV5-1	TRBJ2-3
TGTGCCAGCAGTCCCCGATGGGGGGTAGATCAATCACCCCTCCACTTT	CASSPRWGVDQSPLHF	16	few	-	TRBV27	TRBJ1-6
TGTGCCTGGAGCCCAAGAACAGGGGTCCGGACAACCGTGCAGTTCTTC	CAWSPRTGVRTTVQFF	16	once	TRBD1	TRBV30	TRBJ2-1
TGTGCCAGCAGTGATACCCCAGGACAGTCGTTGGGCTACGAGCAGTACTTC	CASSDTPGQSLGYEQYF	17	-	-	TRBV2	TRBJ2-7
TGTGCCAGCAGCTTGGCACAGGGGGCCGGGGAGCTGTTTTTT	CASSLAQGAGELFF	14	-	TRBD1	TRBV5-4	TRBJ2-2
TGCGCCAGCAGCTTGGAGTGGGGGGGTGAGCAGTTCTTC	CASSLEWGGEQFF	13	-	TRBD2	TRBV5-1	TRBJ2-1
TGCGCCAGCAGGGGGCTGGGGAACACCGGGGAGCTGTTTTTT	CASRGLGNTGELFF	14	-	-	TRBV5-1	TRBJ2-2
TGTGCCAGCAGTTTAGACGAGGGATTGACTGAAGCTTTCTTT	CASSLDEGLTEAFF	14	once	-	TRBV27	TRBJ1-1
TGTGCCAGCACCCGTGGGGGCGCAGGTATGGTGGAGTCCTACGAGCAGTACTTC	CASTRGGAGMVESYEQYF	18	-	-	TRBV11-2	TRBJ2-7
TGTGCCAGCAGTGGGACTAGCACAGATACGCAGTATTTT	CASSGTSTDTQYF	13	-	-	TRBV7-9	TRBJ2-3
TGTGCCAGCAGCCCCAAAAAGGGTGGAGGGGACAATGAGCAGTTCTTC	CASSPKKGGGDNEQFF	16	-	-	TRBV7-9	TRBJ2-1
TGTGCCAGCAGTCGCAGAGCGGGGGCCTACGAGCAGTACTTC	CASSRRAGAYEQYF	14	once	TRBD2	TRBV27	TRBJ2-7
TGTGCCAGCAGCCTAGACCCTAGCGGGGGAACGCAGTATTTT	CASSLDPSGGTQYF	14	-	TRBD2	TRBV7-2	TRBJ2-3
TGTGCCAGCATAGGGACTTACTACGAGCAGTACTTC	CASIGTYYEQYF	12	-	-	TRBV2	TRBJ2-7
TGCGCCAGCAGCCCGGTGATACTAGCGGGTTCCTACAATGAGCAGTTCTTC	CASSPVILAGSYNEQFF	17	-	TRBD2	TRBV5-1	TRBJ2-1